This TCR beta chain is from a study of blood T cell repertoires in COVID-19. Turning to the study itself: Samples came from the United States, Italy and Spain, spanning acute and convalescent COVID-19.

CDR3 length equals 13 residues. Germline-derived CDR1 and CDR2 are LNHDA and SQIVND (reference sequence). Between the trimmed V and J ends, which lost 6 bases and 1 base, there was a span of 9 bases. Enrollment of patients from Seattle took place during active infection, with longitudinal follow-up. The method was immunoSEQ multiplex PCR; TCRdb's version includes in-frame clones alone and lacks a portion of them. Of approximately 160,000 clones in the sample, approximately 81% were seen once. The sequencing sample was made of peripheral blood. The clonotype originates from a woman aged 55-70 years with COVID-19, enrolled during active disease. The chain couples TRBV19 to TRBJ2-5; D might be TRBD2 (5 bases). In nucleotides, the CDR3 is TGTGCCAGTAGCCGGGATTTCCAAGAGACCCAGTACTTC. It encodes CASSRDFQETQYF.